Below, 4 T cell receptor beta chains from the same sample are listed, as sequenced in a study of post-analysis software for immune sequencing data. The authors incorporated unique molecular identifiers into the TCR beta cDNA libraries. TCRdb redid the calling of the PCR reads with MiXCR, one entry per CDR3 protein. The sample consists of roughly 580,000 distinct CDR3 sequences, roughly 46% of them appearing once. These receptors' antigens are unknown. General study findings and limits: Among roughly five TRBV segments more frequent in patients than controls were TRBV5-6, TRBV5-1 and TRBV20-1.

Sequenced sample: blood. The receptors originated from a girl between 5 and 17 years old with multiple sclerosis.

The sample holds a few counts of this clonotype. This rearrangement joins TRBV5-1 to TRBJ1-2; a possible D gene is TRBD1 (5 bases). The CDR3 covers 13 residues. Germline V gives CDR1 SGHRS, CDR2 YFSETQ. The V and J ends lost 0 bases and 7 bases respectively, with 10 bases between them. The CDR3 region has the DNA TGCGCCAGCAGCTTGGATGGGGGGTTTGGCTACACCTTC. Its protein product is CASSLDGGFGYTF.

This clonotype was counted only a few times. The chain couples TRBV27 to TRBJ2-7; D unresolved. V was shortened by 6 bases and J by 4 bases, with 19 bases between the two germline ends. The germline gives CDR1 MNHEY, CDR2 SMNVEV (reference sequence). The CDR3 contains 15 residues. CDR3 sequence (DNA): TGTGCCAGCAGGCCAGGCTTTTCTCCTCCTTACGAGCAGTACTTC. It codes for CASRPGFSPPYEQYF.

The chain employs TRBV12-3 or TRBV12-4 and TRBJ2-1; TRBD2 matches at 7 bases. CDR3 size: 17 residues. Unmatched junction bases numbered 13, after V lost 2 bases and J lost 6 bases. The CDR3 loop is CASSLPVAGDSLNEQFF. The DNA of the CDR3 is TGTGCCAGCAGTTTACCTGTGGCGGGAGATTCTCTCAATGAGCAGTTCTTC.

The chain recombines TRBV20-1 with TRBJ2-5; tentative D call: TRBD2 (5 bases). The CDR3 has 16 amino acids. V dropped 6 bases and J dropped 5 bases, with 25 bases sitting between them. Looked up from germline, CDR1 is DFQATT and CDR2 is SNEGSKA (reference sequence). The CDR3 DNA follows: TGCAGTGCCCCCCCTCTCGCGGGTCGGCAGGCGGAGACCCAGTACTTC. It encodes CSAPPLAGRQAETQYF.